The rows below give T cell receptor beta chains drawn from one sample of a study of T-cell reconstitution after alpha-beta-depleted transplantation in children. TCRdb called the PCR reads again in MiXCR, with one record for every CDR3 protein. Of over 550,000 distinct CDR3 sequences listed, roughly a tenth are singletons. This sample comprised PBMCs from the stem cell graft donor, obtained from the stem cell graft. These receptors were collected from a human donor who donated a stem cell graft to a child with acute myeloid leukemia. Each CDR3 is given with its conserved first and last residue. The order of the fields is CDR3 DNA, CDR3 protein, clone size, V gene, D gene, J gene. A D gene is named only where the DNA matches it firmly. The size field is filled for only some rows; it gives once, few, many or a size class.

DNA: TGTGCCAGCAGCAGACCTACGACGGGGGCTTTCTTT
CDR3: CASSRPTTGAFF
size: -
V: TRBV6-5
D: -
J: TRBJ1-1

DNA: TGTGCCAGCAGGACCCCTGGCGGGAGCAACTACAATGAGCAGTTCTTC
CDR3: CASRTPGGSNYNEQFF
size: -
V: TRBV6-2/TRBV6-3
D: TRBD2
J: TRBJ2-1

DNA: TGTGCCAGCAGTCTTCGCGGGCCTAGCTCCTACAATGAGCAGTTCTTC
CDR3: CASSLRGPSSYNEQFF
size: few
V: TRBV6-5
D: -
J: TRBJ2-1

DNA: TGTGCCAGCAGCCTTGGACAGGGAGCAGAGACCCAGTACTTC
CDR3: CASSLGQGAETQYF
size: few
V: TRBV9
D: TRBD1
J: TRBJ2-5

DNA: TGCGCCAGCAGCCTGGGACGGGCGGCAAATGAAAAACTGTTTTTT
CDR3: CASSLGRAANEKLFF
size: few
V: TRBV4-1
D: -
J: TRBJ1-4

DNA: TGTGCCAGCAGCCCCCCCCAGCCGGGCCGTTATGAGCAGTTCTTC
CDR3: CASSPPQPGRYEQFF
size: many
V: TRBV6-1
D: -
J: TRBJ2-1

DNA: TGTGCCAGCAGCTTAGCAGCAGGTCGGGAGACCCAGTACTTC
CDR3: CASSLAAGRETQYF
size: -
V: TRBV7-2
D: -
J: TRBJ2-5

DNA: TGTGCCAGCAGTTTAGGAGGGGCAAGAGATACGCAGTATTTT
CDR3: CASSLGGARDTQYF
size: -
V: TRBV27
D: -
J: TRBJ2-3

DNA: TGTGCCAGCAGTTACCCCCCCGATGAGCAGTTCTTC
CDR3: CASSYPPDEQFF
size: many
V: TRBV6-5
D: -
J: TRBJ2-1

DNA: TGCAGTGCCCCTCCACTCGAAGGCAGAAGCTATGGCTACACCTTC
CDR3: CSAPPLEGRSYGYTF
size: few
V: TRBV20-1
D: -
J: TRBJ1-2

DNA: TGCAGTGCTAGGTTTGCTCTACAGGGTGCCGACGAGCAGTACTTC
CDR3: CSARFALQGADEQYF
size: -
V: TRBV20-1
D: -
J: TRBJ2-7

DNA: TGTGCCAGCAGCTTTTTAAAGGTCCTCTCGGCTGGGTCTGGGGCCAACGTCCTGACTTTC
CDR3: CASSFLKVLSAGSGANVLTF
size: few
V: TRBV11-1
D: -
J: TRBJ2-6

DNA: TGCGCCAGCAGCCAAGATCTTAGCGGGAGGGCTAGGGAGCAGTACTTC
CDR3: CASSQDLSGRAREQYF
size: few
V: TRBV4-3
D: TRBD2
J: TRBJ2-7

DNA: TGTGCCAGCTCCCGGAACTCGCTGGCCCAAGAGACCCAGTACTTC
CDR3: CASSRNSLAQETQYF
size: -
V: TRBV7-2
D: -
J: TRBJ2-5

DNA: TGCGCCAGCAGCATCGGTAAAGGGTCAGATACGCAGTATTTT
CDR3: CASSIGKGSDTQYF
size: few
V: TRBV5-1
D: -
J: TRBJ2-3

DNA: TGTGCCAGCAGCTCCAACAGGGGGCCCGGGTTTTACGAGCAGTACTTC
CDR3: CASSSNRGPGFYEQYF
size: -
V: TRBV7-2
D: TRBD1
J: TRBJ2-7

DNA: TGCGCCAGCAGCTTGGACGGACAGGGGAGCAATCAGCCCCAGCATTTT
CDR3: CASSLDGQGSNQPQHF
size: many
V: TRBV5-1
D: TRBD1
J: TRBJ1-5

DNA: TGTGCCTGGAGCTCTGATAGCGGGCTAGTGGTAAGGGAGTACTTC
CDR3: CAWSSDSGLVVREYF
size: -
V: TRBV30
D: TRBD2
J: TRBJ2-7